The 4 T cell receptor beta chains below were found in one sample sequenced in a study of cytomegalovirus exposure and HLA in healthy donors. 13 Jbeta primers and 60 Vbeta primers were used for the PCR. Generated by immunoSEQ multiplex PCR, the TCRdb table keeps only in-frame clones and is missing some. The sample includes about 160,000 clones, approximately 88% of them seen just once. The sequencing input was PBMCs. The receptors were gathered from a woman under 30 in good health and CMV-seronegative.

V and J are TRBV16 and TRBJ1-5, with TRBD1 matching 7 bases. The CDR3 is 15 residues long. Germline CDR1 reads KGHSY; CDR2 reads FQNENV. The V and J ends lost 2 bases and 5 bases, in that order; junction bases with no gene match: 6. In DNA form, the CDR3 reads TGTGCCAGCAGCCAAAGAAATACAGGGGATCAGCCCCAGCATTTT. It translates to CASSQRNTGDQPQHF.

The chain joins TRBV5-4 to TRBJ1-1, with 7 bases identical to TRBD1. Per the germline V gene, CDR1 is SGHNT and CDR2 is YYREEE (reference sequence). The length of the CDR3 is 15 residues. The J segment lost 1 base and the V segment lost 3 bases, leaving 6 bases of the junction unmatched. CDR3 amino acids: CASSSGDRENTEAFF. In DNA form, the CDR3 reads TGTGCCAGCAGCTCAGGCGACAGGGAGAACACTGAAGCTTTCTTT.

This clone occurred a few times. The V gene is TRBV5-6, the J gene TRBJ2-4; D not certain. V lost 1 base and J lost 1, with 6 bases in between. The CDR3 loop spans 14 amino acids. Per germline, CDR1 SGHDT and CDR2 YYEEEE. The CDR3 DNA reads TGTGCCAGCAGCTTGTTGGCCGCCAAAAACATTCAGTACTTC. This sequence encodes CASSLLAAKNIQYF.

This rearrangement joins TRBV21-1 to TRBJ1-4; no check of the table's D call, TRBD1, against the DNA was made. TRBV21-1 is noted as a pseudogene. This CDR3 is 15 amino acids long. The chain's CDR3 is CASSQRGSVDEKLFF. The CDR3 bases are TGTGCCAGCAGCCAAAGGGGCAGCGTGGATGAAAAACTGTTTTTT.